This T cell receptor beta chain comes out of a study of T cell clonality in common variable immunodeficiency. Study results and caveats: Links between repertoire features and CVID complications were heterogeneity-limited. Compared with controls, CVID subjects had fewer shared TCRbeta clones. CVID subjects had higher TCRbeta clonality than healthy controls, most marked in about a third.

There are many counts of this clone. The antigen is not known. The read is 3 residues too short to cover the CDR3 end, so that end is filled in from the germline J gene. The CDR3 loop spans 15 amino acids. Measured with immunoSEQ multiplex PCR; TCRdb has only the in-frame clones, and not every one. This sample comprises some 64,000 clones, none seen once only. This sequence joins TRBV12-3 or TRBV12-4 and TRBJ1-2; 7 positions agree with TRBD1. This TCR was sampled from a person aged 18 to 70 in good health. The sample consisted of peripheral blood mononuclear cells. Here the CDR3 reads CASSYLIRGQGGYTF. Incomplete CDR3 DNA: TGTGCCAGCAGTTACCTGATTAGGGGGCAGGGGGGC.